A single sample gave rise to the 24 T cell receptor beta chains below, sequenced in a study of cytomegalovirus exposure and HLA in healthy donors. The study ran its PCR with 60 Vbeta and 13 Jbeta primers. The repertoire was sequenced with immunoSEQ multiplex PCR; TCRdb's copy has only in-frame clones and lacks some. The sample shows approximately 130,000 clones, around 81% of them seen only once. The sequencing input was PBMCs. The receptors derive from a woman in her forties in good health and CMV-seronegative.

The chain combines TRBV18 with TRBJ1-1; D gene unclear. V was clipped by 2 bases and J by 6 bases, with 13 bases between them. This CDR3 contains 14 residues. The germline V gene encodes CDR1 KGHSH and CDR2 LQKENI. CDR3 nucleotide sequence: TGTGCCAGCTCACCAGGGAGGAGGTTGGCTGAAGCTTTCTTT. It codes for CASSPGRRLAEAFF.

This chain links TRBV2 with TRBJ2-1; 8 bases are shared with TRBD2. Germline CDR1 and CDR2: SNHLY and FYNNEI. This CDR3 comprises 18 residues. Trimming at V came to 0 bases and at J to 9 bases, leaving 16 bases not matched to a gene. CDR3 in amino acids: CASSEASGVLRGGGEQFF. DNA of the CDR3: TGTGCCAGCAGTGAAGCAAGCGGGGTTCTTCGGGGGGGCGGTGAGCAGTTCTTC.

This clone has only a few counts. The CDR3 protein is CASKGDRDTDTQYF. The CDR3 nucleotides are TGTGCCAGCAAAGGCGACCGGGACACAGATACGCAGTATTTT. The rearrangement uses TRBV6-1 and TRBJ2-3; D possibly corresponds to TRBD2 (5 bases). The V end was cut by 7 bases, the J end by 2 bases, with 13 bases between. The germline V gene encodes CDR1 MNHNS and CDR2 SASEGT. This CDR3 has 14 residues.

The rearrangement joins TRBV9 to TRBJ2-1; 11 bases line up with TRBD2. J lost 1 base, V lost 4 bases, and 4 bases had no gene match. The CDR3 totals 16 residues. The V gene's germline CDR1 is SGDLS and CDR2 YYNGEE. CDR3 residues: CASSIRTSGSYNEQFF. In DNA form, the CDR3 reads TGTGCCAGCAGCATTCGGACTAGCGGGTCCTACAATGAGCAGTTCTTC.

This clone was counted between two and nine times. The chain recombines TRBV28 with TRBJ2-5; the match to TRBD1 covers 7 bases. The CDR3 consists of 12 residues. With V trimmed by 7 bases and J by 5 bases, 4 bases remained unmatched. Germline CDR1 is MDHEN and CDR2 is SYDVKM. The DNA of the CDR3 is TGTGCCAGCACGGGACAGCGGGAGACCCAGTACTTC. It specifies CASTGQRETQYF.

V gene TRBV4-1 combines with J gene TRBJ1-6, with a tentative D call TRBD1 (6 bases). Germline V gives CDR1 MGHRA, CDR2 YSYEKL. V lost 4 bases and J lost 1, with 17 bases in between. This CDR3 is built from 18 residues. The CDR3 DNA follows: TGCGCCAGCAGCCCCACCTTCGGGGGGCGATCCTATAATTCACCCCTCCACTTT. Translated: CASSPTFGGRSYNSPLHF.

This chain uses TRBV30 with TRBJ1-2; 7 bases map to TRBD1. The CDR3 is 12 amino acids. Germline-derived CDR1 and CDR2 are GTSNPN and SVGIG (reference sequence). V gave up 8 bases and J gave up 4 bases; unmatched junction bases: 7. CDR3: CAGTGATYGYTF. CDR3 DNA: TGTGCCGGAACAGGGGCGACCTATGGCTACACCTTC.

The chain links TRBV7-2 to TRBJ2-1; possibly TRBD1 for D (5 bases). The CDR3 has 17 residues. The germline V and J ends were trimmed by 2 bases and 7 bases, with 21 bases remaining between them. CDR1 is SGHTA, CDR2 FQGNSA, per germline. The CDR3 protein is CASSLHLARDLGNEQFF. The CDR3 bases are TGTGCCAGCAGCTTACACCTTGCCAGGGATTTGGGGAATGAGCAGTTCTTC.

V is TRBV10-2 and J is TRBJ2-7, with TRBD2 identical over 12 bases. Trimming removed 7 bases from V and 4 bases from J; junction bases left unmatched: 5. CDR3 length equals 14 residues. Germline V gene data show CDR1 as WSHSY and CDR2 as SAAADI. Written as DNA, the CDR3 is TGCGCCAGCAACTCTAGCGGGAGGGGGTACGAGCAGTACTTC. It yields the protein CASNSSGRGYEQYF.

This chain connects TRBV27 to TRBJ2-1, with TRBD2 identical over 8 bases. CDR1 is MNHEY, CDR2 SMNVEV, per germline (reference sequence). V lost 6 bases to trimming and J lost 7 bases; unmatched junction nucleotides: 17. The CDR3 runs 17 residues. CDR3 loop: CASRKAPQLLAGNEQFF. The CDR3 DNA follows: TGTGCCAGCAGAAAGGCCCCTCAGCTCCTAGCGGGTAATGAGCAGTTCTTC.

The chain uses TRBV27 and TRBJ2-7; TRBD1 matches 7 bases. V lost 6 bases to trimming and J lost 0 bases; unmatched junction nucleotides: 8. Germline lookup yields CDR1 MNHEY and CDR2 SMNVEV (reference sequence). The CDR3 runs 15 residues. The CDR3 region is CASRRDSLASYEQYF. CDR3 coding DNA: TGTGCCAGCAGGAGGGACAGCTTAGCCTCCTACGAGCAGTACTTC.

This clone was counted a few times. CDR3: CASSLGQGAHDTQYF. CDR3 in DNA: TGTGCCAGCAGCTTGGGACAGGGGGCTCACGATACGCAGTATTTT. The gene calls are TRBV5-4 and TRBJ2-3; 10 bases align to TRBD1. J gave up 6 bases and V 0 bases, and 4 bases lay outside the gene matches. Germline loops: CDR1 SGHNT, CDR2 YYREEE (reference sequence). The CDR3 is 15 amino acids.

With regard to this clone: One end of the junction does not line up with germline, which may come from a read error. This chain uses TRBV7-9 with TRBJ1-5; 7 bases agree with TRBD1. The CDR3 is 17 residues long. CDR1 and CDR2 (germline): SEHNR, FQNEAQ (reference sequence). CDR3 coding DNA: TGTTCCAGCAGCTTAGCGGACAGGCATTATAGCAATCAGCCCCAGCATTTT. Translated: CSSSLADRHYSNQPQHF.

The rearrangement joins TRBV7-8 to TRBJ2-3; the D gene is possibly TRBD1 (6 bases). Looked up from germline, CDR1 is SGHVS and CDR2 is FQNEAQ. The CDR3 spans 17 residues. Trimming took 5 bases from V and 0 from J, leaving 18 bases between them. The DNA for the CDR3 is TGTGCCAGCAGCCCGGGCCAGGACAGCCCTAGCACAGATACGCAGTATTTT. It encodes CASSPGQDSPSTDTQYF.

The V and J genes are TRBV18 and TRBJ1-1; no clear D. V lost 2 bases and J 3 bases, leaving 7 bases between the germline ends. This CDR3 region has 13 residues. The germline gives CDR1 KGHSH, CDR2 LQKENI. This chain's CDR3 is CASSPSADTEAFF. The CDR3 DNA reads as TGTGCCAGCTCACCAAGCGCAGACACTGAAGCTTTCTTT.

CDR3 region: CASHPGGAGSTEAFF. The DNA of the CDR3 is TGTGCCTCACACCCCGGAGGGGCTGGGAGCACTGAAGCTTTCTTT. The chain couples TRBV28 to TRBJ1-1; tentative D call: TRBD1 (5 bases). The CDR3 is 15 residues long. The V and J ends lost 11 bases and 4 bases respectively, with 23 bases between them. Germline V lookup: CDR1 MDHEN, CDR2 SYDVKM.

The CDR3 DNA follows: TGCACCAGCAGCCAAGGGACTAGCGGGGAAGAGACCCAGTACTTC. Translated, it gives CTSSQGTSGEETQYF. This chain joins TRBV1 and TRBJ2-5; the table assigns TRBD2, which was not confirmed against the DNA. TRBV1 is classified as a pseudogene. The CDR3 consists of 15 residues.

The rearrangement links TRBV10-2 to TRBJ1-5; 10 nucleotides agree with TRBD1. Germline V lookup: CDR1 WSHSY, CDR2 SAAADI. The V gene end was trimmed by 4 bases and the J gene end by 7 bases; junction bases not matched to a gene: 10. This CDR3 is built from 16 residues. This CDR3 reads CASSAETGGLGQPQHF. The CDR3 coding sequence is TGCGCCAGCAGTGCTGAGACAGGGGGCTTGGGGCAGCCCCAGCATTTT.

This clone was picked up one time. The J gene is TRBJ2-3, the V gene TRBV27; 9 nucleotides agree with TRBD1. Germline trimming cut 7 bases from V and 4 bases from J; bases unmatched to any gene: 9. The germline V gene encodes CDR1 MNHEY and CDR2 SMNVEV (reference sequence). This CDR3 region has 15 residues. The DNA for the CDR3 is TGTGCCAGCAAACTAGGGGACAGGGTGGCAGATACGCAGTATTTT. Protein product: CASKLGDRVADTQYF.

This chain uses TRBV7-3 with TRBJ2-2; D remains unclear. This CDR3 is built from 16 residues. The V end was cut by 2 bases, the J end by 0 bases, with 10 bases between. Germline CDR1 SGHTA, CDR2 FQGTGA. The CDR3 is CASSLRGSSNTGELFF. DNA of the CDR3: TGTGCCAGCAGCTTACGAGGCAGCTCGAACACCGGGGAGCTGTTTTTT.

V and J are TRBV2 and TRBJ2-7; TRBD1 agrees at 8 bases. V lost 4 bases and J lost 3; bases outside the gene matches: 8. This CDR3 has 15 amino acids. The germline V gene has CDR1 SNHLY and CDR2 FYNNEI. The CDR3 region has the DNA TGTGCCAGCAGTGTAGGTCAGGGGGCCATCTACGAGCAGTACTTC. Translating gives CASSVGQGAIYEQYF.

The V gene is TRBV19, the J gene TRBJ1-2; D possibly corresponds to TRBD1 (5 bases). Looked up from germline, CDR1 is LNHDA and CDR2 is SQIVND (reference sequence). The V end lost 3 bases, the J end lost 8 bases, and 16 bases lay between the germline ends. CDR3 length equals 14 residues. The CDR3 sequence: CASSIVPRQHGYTF. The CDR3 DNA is TGTGCCAGTAGTATCGTTCCCCGACAGCACGGCTACACCTTC. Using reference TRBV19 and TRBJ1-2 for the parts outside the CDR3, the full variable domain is DGGITQSPKYLFRKEGQNVTLSCEQNLNHDAMYWYRQDPGQGLRLIYYSQIVNDFQKGDIAEGYSVSREKKESFPLTVTSAQKNPTAFYLCASSIVPRQHGYTFGSGTRLTVV.

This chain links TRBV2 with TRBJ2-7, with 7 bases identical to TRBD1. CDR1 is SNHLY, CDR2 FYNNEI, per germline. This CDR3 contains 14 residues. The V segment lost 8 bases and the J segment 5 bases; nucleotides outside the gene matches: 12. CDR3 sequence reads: CASREGAGRDEQYF. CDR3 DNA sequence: TGTGCCAGCCGCGAGGGGGCAGGGCGGGACGAGCAGTACTTC. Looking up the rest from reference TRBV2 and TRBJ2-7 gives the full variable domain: EPEVTQTPSHQVTQMGQEVILRCVPISNHLYFYWYRQILGQKVEFLVSFYNNEISEKSEIFDDQFSVERPDGSNFTLKIRSTKLEDSAMYFCASREGAGRDEQYFGPGTRLTVT.

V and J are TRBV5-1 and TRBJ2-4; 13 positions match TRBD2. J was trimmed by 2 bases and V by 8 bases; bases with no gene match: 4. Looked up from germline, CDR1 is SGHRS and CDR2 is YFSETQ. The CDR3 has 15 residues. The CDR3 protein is CASKLAGGPKNIQYF. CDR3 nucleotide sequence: TGCGCCAGTAAACTAGCGGGGGGGCCCAAAAACATTCAGTACTTC. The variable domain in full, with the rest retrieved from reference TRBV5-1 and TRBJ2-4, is KAGVTQTPRYLIKTRGQQVTLSCSPISGHRSVSWYQQTPGQGLQFLFEYFSETQRNKGNFPGRFSGRQFSNSRSEMNVSTLELGDSALYLCASKLAGGPKNIQYFGAGTRLSVL.